Following are 20 T cell receptor beta chains from one sample sequenced in a study of a mutant IDH1 vaccine in newly diagnosed glioma. Libraries were prepared by immunoSEQ multiplex PCR; TCRdb keeps only in-frame clonotypes and omits some of them. Among 45,000 to 60,000 clones listed, about three quarters were seen once. Described time point: week 5, during vaccination. The study gave 300 ug of mutant IDH1 20-mer peptide per vaccine dose, with topical imiquimod. No antigen is known for these receptors. This material consisted of PBMCs, taken from a glioma patient whose treatment included an IDH1 peptide vaccine. The receptors were sampled from a man aged 50 to 59 with glioma.

This clone was found a few times. The chain joins TRBV13 to TRBJ1-2; unclear D gene. Germline CDR1 PRHDT, CDR2 FYEKMQ (reference sequence). CDR3 length: 15 residues. Between the trimmed V and J ends, which lost 2 bases and 8 bases, there was a span of 18 bases. The CDR3: CASSLYGSDRPGYTF. CDR3 nucleotides: TGTGCCAGCAGCTTATATGGTTCGGACCGGCCGGGCTACACCTTC.

The chain joins TRBV14 to TRBJ1-2; unclear D gene. The CDR3 runs to 16 residues. Germline assignment: CDR1 SGHDN and CDR2 FVKESK. V lost 4 bases, J lost 0 bases, and 15 bases lay in between. In DNA form, the CDR3 reads TGTGCCAGCAGCCCCATGGTGGGAAGGGCTAACTATGGCTACACCTTC. Translating it yields CASSPMVGRANYGYTF.

This sequence joins TRBV4-3 and TRBJ1-5, with D possibly being TRBD1 (5 bases). This CDR3 spans 15 amino acids. The germline gives CDR1 LGHNA, CDR2 YSLEER. Trimming left V 5 bases short and J 4 bases short, with 15 bases between. For the CDR3, the DNA is TGCGCCAGCAGCAGAACCGGGGGAAGGAATCAGCCCCAGCATTTT. Amino acids: CASSRTGGRNQPQHF.

The chain couples TRBV5-6 to TRBJ1-5; no reliable D call. V dropped 0 bases and J dropped 7 bases, with 11 bases sitting between them. Germline loops: CDR1 SGHDT, CDR2 YYEEEE. The CDR3 sequence is 14 residues long. CDR3 region: CASSLESSAQPQHF. The CDR3 DNA reads as TGTGCCAGCAGCTTGGAATCTTCGGCGCAGCCCCAGCATTTT.

The V gene is TRBV6-1, the J gene TRBJ2-5, with D perhaps matching TRBD1 or TRBD2 (7 bases each). V lost 6 bases to trimming and J lost 5 bases, with 19 bases between them. Germline values: CDR1 MNHNS, CDR2 SASEGT. The CDR3 has 15 residues. CDR3 residues: CASRVGGGGVETQYF. The CDR3 DNA reads as TGTGCCAGCAGAGTAGGGGGAGGGGGCGTGGAGACCCAGTACTTC.

This clone was detected a few times. The rearrangement joins TRBV9 to TRBJ2-2; D is perhaps TRBD1 (5 bases). The CDR3 runs 14 residues. CDR1 is SGDLS, CDR2 YYNGEE, per germline. V lost 4 bases and J lost 2, with 9 bases in between. CDR3: CASSTDINTGELFF. The CDR3 nucleotides are TGTGCCAGCAGCACGGACATTAACACCGGGGAGCTGTTTTTT.

The chain links TRBV18 to TRBJ1-2; TRBD1 aligns across 7 bases. The CDR3 runs 13 residues. V shed 6 bases, J shed 6 bases, and the junction held 7 bases outside the gene matches. Germline CDR1 is KGHSH and CDR2 is LQKENI. CDR3 sequence: CASSTQGGDGYTF. CDR3 nucleotide sequence: TGTGCCAGCTCCACTCAGGGGGGTGATGGCTACACCTTC.

A few counts support this clone. The genes are TRBV6-1 and TRBJ1-2; 7 positions match TRBD1. Germline V gene sequence: CDR1 MNHNS, CDR2 SASEGT. J lost 5 bases, V lost 0 bases, and 3 bases had no gene match. The CDR3 totals 14 residues. The CDR3 nucleotides are TGTGCCAGCAGTGAAGCACGACAGGGATATGGCTACACCTTC. Its protein product is CASSEARQGYGYTF.

The chain recombines TRBV19 with TRBJ2-2; D is uncertain. Per germline, CDR1 LNHDA and CDR2 SQIVND (reference sequence). This CDR3 has 15 residues. V lost 8 bases to trimming and J lost 0 bases, with 13 bases between them. In nucleotides, the CDR3 is TGTGCCAGTTCTAGGACCTACTCGAACACCGGGGAGCTGTTTTTT. Residues: CASSRTYSNTGELFF.

The chain recombines TRBV9 with TRBJ1-4; D unresolved. Germline lookup yields CDR1 SGDLS and CDR2 YYNGEE. This CDR3 has 15 residues. Trimming took 4 bases from V and 4 from J, leaving 14 bases between them. This CDR3 is CASSRSLGDNEKLFF. The CDR3, as DNA: TGTGCCAGCAGCCGTAGCTTGGGAGATAATGAAAAACTGTTTTTT.

This clone came up a few times. The rearrangement joins TRBV9 to TRBJ1-6; D possibly corresponds to TRBD1 (5 bases). The CDR3 runs 15 residues. V was shortened by 3 bases and J by 10 bases, with 17 bases between the two germline ends. The germline gives CDR1 SGDLS, CDR2 YYNGEE. The CDR3 DNA reads TGTGCCAGCAGCGACGATAGGGGCATAGGATCACCCCTCCACTTT. Its translation: CASSDDRGIGSPLHF.

The chain uses TRBV5-1 and TRBJ1-1; TRBD1 aligns across 11 bases. Germline-derived CDR1 and CDR2 are SGHRS and YFSETQ. CDR3 length equals 15 residues. V shed 4 bases, J shed 5 bases, and the junction held 7 bases outside the gene matches. The CDR3 coding sequence is TGCGCCAGCAGCCGTCCGGGACAGGGGGTAACTGAAGCTTTCTTT. This codes for CASSRPGQGVTEAFF.

The V call is TRBV30, the J call TRBJ2-5; D is undetermined. Deletions cut 0 bases from V and 5 bases from J, with 7 bases between. The germline V gene encodes CDR1 GTSNPN and CDR2 SVGIG (reference sequence). This CDR3 is 12 amino acids long. This chain's CDR3 is CAWSVRPETQYF. The CDR3 nucleotides read TGTGCCTGGAGTGTACGCCCCGAGACCCAGTACTTC.

V gene TRBV19 combines with J gene TRBJ1-3, with D tentatively TRBD1 (6 bases). The CDR3 extends over 15 amino acids. Trimming removed 10 bases at V and 0 bases at J, with 16 bases between. Per germline, CDR1 LNHDA and CDR2 SQIVND (reference sequence). CDR3 amino acids: CATRTDTSSGNTIYF. The CDR3 DNA reads as TGTGCCACTAGGACAGACACTTCCTCTGGAAACACCATATATTTT.

J is TRBJ1-5 and V is TRBV7-9; TRBD1 agrees at 11 bases. Trimming cost V 2 bases and J 4 bases; bases outside gene matches: 7. This CDR3 has 17 amino acids. Per germline, CDR1 SEHNR and CDR2 FQNEAQ (reference sequence). The CDR3 region is CASSLWGTGGSNQPQHF. The CDR3 region has the DNA TGTGCCAGCAGCTTATGGGGGACAGGGGGAAGTAATCAGCCCCAGCATTTT.

The V call is TRBV6-1, the J call TRBJ1-5; D gene uncertain. This CDR3 is built from 12 residues. Between the trimmed V and J ends, which lost 4 bases and 7 bases, there was a span of 8 bases. The V gene's germline CDR1 is MNHNS and CDR2 SASEGT. The CDR3 here is CASSALFQPQHF. The CDR3 DNA reads TGTGCCAGCAGTGCCTTATTCCAGCCCCAGCATTTT.

V gene TRBV19 combines with J gene TRBJ1-4; D unclear. The germline V gene encodes CDR1 LNHDA and CDR2 SQIVND (reference sequence). Trimming took off 3 bases at V and 8 bases at J, with 10 bases between the two ends. CDR3 length: 13 amino acids. The CDR3 DNA follows: TGTGCCAGTAGTATTTCGGAGAGGGAAAAACTGTTTTTT. It encodes CASSISEREKLFF. Filled out from reference TRBV19 and TRBJ1-4, the complete variable domain reads DGGITQSPKYLFRKEGQNVTLSCEQNLNHDAMYWYRQDPGQGLRLIYYSQIVNDFQKGDIAEGYSVSREKKESFPLTVTSAQKNPTAFYLCASSISEREKLFFGSGTQLSVL.

The chain joins TRBV10-2 to TRBJ2-3, with D maybe TRBD2 (7 bases). The length of the CDR3 is 13 residues. Germline assignment: CDR1 WSHSY and CDR2 SAAADI. V dropped 4 bases and J dropped 8 bases, with 13 bases sitting between them. The CDR3 region has the DNA TGCGCCAGCAGTGGGGGGGAGGGGGGTACGCAGTATTTT. It encodes CASSGGEGGTQYF.

This CDR3 reads CSVVPFRGGTEAFF. The CDR3 DNA follows: TGCAGCGTGGTCCCTTTCCGGGGGGGCACTGAAGCTTTCTTT. This chain joins TRBV29-1 and TRBJ1-1; TRBD1 might be the D (5 bases). V lost 6 bases and J lost 4, with 18 bases in between. CDR1 is SQVTM, CDR2 ANQGSEA, per germline. The CDR3 contains 14 residues.

This clone has only a few counts. V and J are TRBV5-6 and TRBJ2-1; D may be TRBD2 (5 bases). The length of the CDR3 is 15 residues. Trimming stripped 0 bases from V and 4 bases from J, with 11 bases between. Per the germline V gene, CDR1 is SGHDT and CDR2 is YYEEEE. The CDR3 region is CASSLAVRGYNEQFF. For the CDR3, the DNA is TGTGCCAGCAGCTTGGCCGTCCGAGGGTACAATGAGCAGTTCTTC.